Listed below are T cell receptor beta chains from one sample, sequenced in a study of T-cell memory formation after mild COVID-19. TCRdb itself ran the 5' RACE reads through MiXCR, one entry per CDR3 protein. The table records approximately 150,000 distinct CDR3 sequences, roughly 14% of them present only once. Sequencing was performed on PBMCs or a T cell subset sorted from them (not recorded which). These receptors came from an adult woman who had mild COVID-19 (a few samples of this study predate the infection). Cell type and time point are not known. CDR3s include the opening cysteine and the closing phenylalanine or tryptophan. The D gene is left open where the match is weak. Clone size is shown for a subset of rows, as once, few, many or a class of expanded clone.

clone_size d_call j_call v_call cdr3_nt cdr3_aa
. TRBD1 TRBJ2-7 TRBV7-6 TGTGCCAGCAGCGTTACCGGGACAGGGGGTCTCGAGCAGTACTTC CASSVTGTGGLEQYF
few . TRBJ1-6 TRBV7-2 TGTGCCAGCGGGACACTCTATAATTCACCCCTCCACTTT CASGTLYNSPLHF
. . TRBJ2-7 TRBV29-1 TGCAGCGTCTCTCCTGGGGTAGGGTTGTCTGGCGAGCAGTACTTC CSVSPGVGLSGEQYF
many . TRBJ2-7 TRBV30 TGTGCCTGGAGTAAACAGGGCTACGAGCAGTACTTC CAWSKQGYEQYF
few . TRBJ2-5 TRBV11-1 TGTGCCAGCAGCCAGCGGGAAGAGACCCAGTACTTC CASSQREETQYF
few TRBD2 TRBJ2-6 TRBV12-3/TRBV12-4 TGTGCCAGCAGTTCCGGGGGAGGGTCTGGGGCCAACGTCCTGACTTTC CASSSGGGSGANVLTF
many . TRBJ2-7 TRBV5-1 TGCGCCAGCAGCTTGGGACAGAACTACGAGCAGTACTTC CASSLGQNYEQYF
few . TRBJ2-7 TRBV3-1 TGTGCCAGCACCCTCAAACGCGGAGGGTTCCACGAGCAGTACTTC CASTLKRGGFHEQYF
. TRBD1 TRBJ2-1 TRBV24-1 TGTGCCACCAGTGATACGACAGGGGCCTACAATGAGCAGTTCTTC CATSDTTGAYNEQFF
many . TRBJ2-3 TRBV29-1 TGCACCGGGACTGGGGTGTCGACAGATACGCAGTATTTT CTGTGVSTDTQYF
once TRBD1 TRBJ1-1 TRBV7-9 TGTGCCAGCAGATTAAGCGGTAGGGGACAGGGGGCGGAAGCTTTCTTT CASRLSGRGQGAEAFF
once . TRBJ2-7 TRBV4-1 TGCGCCAGCAGCCTAAACAGGGTCTCCTACGAGCAGTACTTC CASSLNRVSYEQYF
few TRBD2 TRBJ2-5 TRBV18 TGTGCCAGCTCACCACCCGGACTAGCGGGAGCCCAAGAGACCCAGTACTTC CASSPPGLAGAQETQYF
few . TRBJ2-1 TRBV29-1 TGCAGCGTTAAAGGGCAGGGGGGGTACAATGAGCAGTTCTTC CSVKGQGGYNEQFF
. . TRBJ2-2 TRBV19 TGTGCCAGTAATCCGGGACAATCGTGGACCGGGGAGCTGTTTTTT CASNPGQSWTGELFF
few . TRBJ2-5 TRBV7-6 TGTGCCAGCAGCTTATGGGAGGAGGAAGAGACCCAGTACTTC CASSLWEEEETQYF
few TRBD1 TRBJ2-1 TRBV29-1 TGCAGCGCAGAAGGGGACAGGGATGAGCAGTTCTTC CSAEGDRDEQFF
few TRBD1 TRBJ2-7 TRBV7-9 TGTGCCAGCAGCCAGGGACAGGGGTTTAGCGAGCAGTACTTC CASSQGQGFSEQYF
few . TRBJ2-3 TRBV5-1 TGCGCCAGCAGCCGACGGACGGCTAGCACAGATACGCAGTATTTT CASSRRTASTDTQYF
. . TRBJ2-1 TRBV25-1 TGTGCCAGCCAAGATGGTATTTTCCCCTACAATGAGCAGTTCTTC CASQDGIFPYNEQFF
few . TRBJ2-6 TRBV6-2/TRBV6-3 TGTGCCAGCACCCTATGGGGTAGTGGGGCCAACGTCCTGACTTTC CASTLWGSGANVLTF
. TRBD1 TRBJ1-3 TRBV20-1 TGCAGTGCCGGAGACAGGGTCTTTGGAAACACCATATATTTT CSAGDRVFGNTIYF
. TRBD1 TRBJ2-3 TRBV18 TGTGCCAGCTCACTCCGGGGACAGGGATGGGCAGATACGCAGTATTTT CASSLRGQGWADTQYF
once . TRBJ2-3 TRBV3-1 TGTGCCAGCAGCATTGGGACCGGAGATACGCAGTATTTT CASSIGTGDTQYF
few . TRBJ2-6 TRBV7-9 TGTGCCAGCAGCTTAGCGGGGCCGCGCAACTCTGGGGCCAACGTCCTGACTTTC CASSLAGPRNSGANVLTF
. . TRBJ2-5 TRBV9 TGTGCCAGCAGCGTAGGAGGGAGATTCCAAGAGACCCAGTACTTC CASSVGGRFQETQYF
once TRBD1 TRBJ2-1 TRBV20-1 TGCAGTGCTAGAAAGGGGGCGCTTCATGAGCAGTTCTTC CSARKGALHEQFF
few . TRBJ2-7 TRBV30 TGTGCCTGGAGTGTACGAGGGGTGCTGGGAGAGCAGTACTTC CAWSVRGVLGEQYF
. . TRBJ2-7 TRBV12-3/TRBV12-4 TGTGCCAGCAATCTTTACGGGACATTAATGGCGTTGCACGAGCAGTACTTC CASNLYGTLMALHEQYF
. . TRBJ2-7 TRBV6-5 TGTGCCAGCAGTTACGAGTACACAACCTACGAGCAGTACTTC CASSYEYTTYEQYF
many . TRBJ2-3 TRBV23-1 TGCGCCAGCAGTCAGTACACAACCACGGGGCGATTCTCAGATACGCAGTATTTT CASSQYTTTGRFSDTQYF
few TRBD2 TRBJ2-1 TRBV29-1 TGCAGCGTTCAAGGACTAGCGGGAGGGCCCGGTGAGCAGTTCTTC CSVQGLAGGPGEQFF
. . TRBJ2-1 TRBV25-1 TGTGCCAGCAGTAAGAGCTCCTACAATGAGCAGTTCTTC CASSKSSYNEQFF
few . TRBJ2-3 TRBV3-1 TGTGCCAGCAGCCAAGATCCGGATAGCGGCTCTAGCACAGATACGCAGTATTTT CASSQDPDSGSSTDTQYF
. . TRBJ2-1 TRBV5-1 TGCGCCAGCAGCCCCCTTGGGCAGGGAGGGGGCAATGAGCAGTTCTTC CASSPLGQGGGNEQFF